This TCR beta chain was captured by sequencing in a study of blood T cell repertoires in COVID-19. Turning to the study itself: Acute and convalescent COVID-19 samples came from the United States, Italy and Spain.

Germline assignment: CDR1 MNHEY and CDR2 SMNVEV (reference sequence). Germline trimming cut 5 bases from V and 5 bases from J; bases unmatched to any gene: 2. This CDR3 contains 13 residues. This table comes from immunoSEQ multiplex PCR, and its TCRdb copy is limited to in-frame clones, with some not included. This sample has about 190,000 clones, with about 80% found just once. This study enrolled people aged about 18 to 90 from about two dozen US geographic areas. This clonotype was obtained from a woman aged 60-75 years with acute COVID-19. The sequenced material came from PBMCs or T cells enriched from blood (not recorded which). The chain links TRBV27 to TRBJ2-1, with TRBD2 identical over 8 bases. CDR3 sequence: CASSLAGNNEQFF. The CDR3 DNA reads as TGTGCCAGCAGTCTAGCGGGTAACAATGAGCAGTTCTTC.